The 30 T cell receptor beta chains listed next were all sequenced from one sample in a study of blood T cell repertoires in COVID-19. TCRdb's copy holds only in-frame clones and misses some; the assay was immunoSEQ multiplex PCR. The sample includes roughly 220,000 clones, 88% of them seen just once. The sample comprised PBMCs or T cells enriched from blood (not recorded which). Every receptor here comes from a woman in her 30s who had recovered from COVID-19.

The CDR3 DNA is TGCGCCAGCAGCCAAGGACAGGGGGCTTACACTGAAGCTTTCTTT. It encodes CASSQGQGAYTEAFF. The genes are TRBV4-3 and TRBJ1-1; 10 bases agree with TRBD1. Germline V gives CDR1 LGHNA, CDR2 YSLEER. Trimming at V came to 1 base and at J to 3 bases, leaving 2 bases not matched to a gene. The CDR3 has 15 residues.

The rearrangement links TRBV6-2 or TRBV6-3 to TRBJ1-1, with TRBD1 identical over 7 bases. Looked up from germline, CDR1 is MNHEY and CDR2 is SVGEGT. The CDR3 runs to 15 residues. J gave up 1 base and V 5 bases, and 7 bases lay outside the gene matches. The CDR3 nucleotides read TGTGCCAGCAGTGGTCCGGGACAGAGGAACACTGAAGCTTTCTTT. It codes for CASSGPGQRNTEAFF.

The table lists this clone with a count of one. The chain recombines TRBV6-2 or TRBV6-3 with TRBJ1-1; 9 bases align to TRBD1. Germline lookup yields CDR1 MNHEY and CDR2 SVGEGT. The J segment lost 1 base and the V segment lost 5 bases, leaving 8 bases of the junction unmatched. CDR3 size: 16 residues. CDR3 bases: TGTGCCAGCAGTGGAACAGGGGGCGCAGGGAACACTGAAGCTTTCTTT. It specifies CASSGTGGAGNTEAFF.

The chain combines TRBV5-8 with TRBJ2-1; TRBD2 matches 9 bases. Trimming took 4 bases from V and 2 from J; bases not matched to a gene: 7. The CDR3 totals 16 residues. CDR1 and CDR2 from the germline V gene are SGHTS and YDEGEE. DNA of the CDR3: TGTGCCAGCAGCCTTGGTAGCGGGGGCCCCTACAATGAGCAGTTCTTC. The encoded protein is CASSLGSGGPYNEQFF.

The CDR3 protein is CASSSFGGFYEQYF. Here the CDR3 DNA reads TGTGCCAGCAGCTCTTTTGGGGGGTTCTACGAGCAGTACTTC. The genes are TRBV7-9 and TRBJ2-7; D perhaps matches TRBD2 (6 bases). V lost 4 bases to trimming and J lost 3 bases, with 13 bases between them. This CDR3 region has 14 residues. CDR1 is SEHNR and CDR2 is FQNEAQ in the germline V gene (reference sequence).

V usage is TRBV11-2 and J usage is TRBJ2-7; D may be TRBD1 (6 bases). V was shortened by 1 base and J by 5 bases, with 18 bases between the two germline ends. This CDR3 is built from 16 residues. Per the germline V gene, CDR1 is SGHAT and CDR2 is FQNNGV. CDR3 DNA sequence: TGTGCCAGCAGCTTAGGTACGTTACAGGGTTCCGACGAGCAGTACTTC. Amino acid sequence: CASSLGTLQGSDEQYF.

The chain employs TRBV5-1 and TRBJ2-5; 8 bases agree with TRBD2. Trimming at V came to 4 bases and at J to 2 bases, leaving 10 bases not matched to a gene. Looked up from germline, CDR1 is SGHRS and CDR2 is YFSETQ. The CDR3 length is 16 residues. CDR3 sequence reads: CASSALATGGQETQYF. The CDR3 DNA follows: TGCGCCAGCAGCGCTCTAGCGACGGGAGGGCAAGAGACCCAGTACTTC.

V gene TRBV4-2 combines with J gene TRBJ2-7, with 7 positions matching TRBD1. The CDR3 is made up of 15 amino acids. Germline V gene data show CDR1 as LGHNA and CDR2 as YNFKEQ. V lost 0 bases to trimming and J lost 2 bases; unmatched junction nucleotides: 4. The DNA of the CDR3 is TGTGCCAGCAGCCAAGATAGGGGGCCGACCTACGAGCAGTACTTC. It is translated as CASSQDRGPTYEQYF.

The rearrangement links TRBV4-2 to TRBJ1-4; 9 bases match TRBD1. The trim removed 4 bases at V and 7 bases at J, leaving 10 bases unmatched. The CDR3 runs 16 residues. CDR1 and CDR2 (germline): LGHNA, YNFKEQ. The CDR3 loop reads CASSPSQDRGGEKLFF. The CDR3 DNA is TGTGCCAGCAGCCCCTCACAGGACAGGGGTGGTGAAAAACTGTTTTTT.

This clone occurred a few times. The chain couples TRBV6-4 to TRBJ2-1, with 9 positions matching TRBD2. V was pared by 4 bases and J by 10 bases, with 23 bases of the junction left unmatched. In germline, CDR1 is MRHNA, CDR2 SNTAGT. CDR3 length: 19 amino acids. Here the CDR3 DNA reads TGTGCCAGCAGTGCGTCTCACATGGGACAACGAGCGGGGGGTAAAGAGCAGTTCTTC. It encodes CASSASHMGQRAGGKEQFF.

This clone has only one observation. The V call is TRBV12-3 or TRBV12-4, the J call TRBJ2-7; 10 bases fit TRBD1. The V and J ends lost 6 bases and 6 bases, in that order; junction bases with no gene match: 5. The CDR3 is made up of 13 amino acids. The CDR3 region is CASRKRQGAEQYF. The CDR3, as DNA: TGTGCCAGCAGAAAGAGACAGGGGGCCGAGCAGTACTTC.

V gene TRBV27 combines with J gene TRBJ1-2; 8 positions match TRBD1. After removal of 6 bases from V and 4 bases from J, the junction contained 7 bases not matched to a gene. Germline values: CDR1 MNHEY, CDR2 SMNVEV (reference sequence). The CDR3 has 14 residues. In DNA, the CDR3 is TGTGCCAGCAGCCCCACAGGGGGGAGCTATGGCTACACCTTC. As protein: CASSPTGGSYGYTF.

The rearrangement joins TRBV7-3 to TRBJ2-2; D is perhaps TRBD1 (5 bases). CDR3 size: 15 residues. The ends were cut back, 4 bases at V and 1 base at J, with 10 bases in the middle. Germline CDR1 is SGHTA and CDR2 is FQGTGA. As DNA, the CDR3 is TGTGCCAGCAGCTCCCAGGGCAGGAACACCGGGGAGCTGTTTTTT. Its translation: CASSSQGRNTGELFF.

This clone has a single count. The chain has TRBV28 and TRBJ1-5, with D perhaps TRBD1 (6 bases). This CDR3 spans 14 amino acids. The germline CDR1 and CDR2 sequences are MDHEN and SYDVKM. Trimming cost V 3 bases and J 3 bases, with 9 bases left between them. The CDR3 DNA sequence: TGTGCCAGCAGTTTCTCAGGGGACAATCAGCCCCAGCATTTT. Translating it yields CASSFSGDNQPQHF.

This chain connects TRBV4-1 to TRBJ1-2; 10 bases match TRBD1. The CDR3 runs to 15 residues. Looked up from germline, CDR1 is MGHRA and CDR2 is YSYEKL. The V gene end was trimmed by 4 bases and the J gene end by 1 base; junction bases not matched to a gene: 3. CDR3: CASSLGQGGNYGYTF. CDR3 in DNA: TGCGCCAGCAGCCTTGGACAGGGGGGTAACTATGGCTACACCTTC.

V is TRBV4-3 and J is TRBJ1-2; 12 bases line up with TRBD1. The CDR3 runs to 19 residues. Germline loops: CDR1 LGHNA, CDR2 YSLEER. With 0 bases clipped from V and 3 bases from J, the junction kept 11 bases outside the gene matches. CDR3 sequence reads: CASSQDVPGQGAPDYGYTF. As DNA, the CDR3 is TGCGCCAGCAGCCAAGATGTACCGGGACAGGGGGCGCCTGACTATGGCTACACCTTC.

The chain carries TRBV7-2 and TRBJ1-4, with D possibly TRBD1 on 6 matching bases. The CDR3 sequence is 14 residues long. Trimming removed 2 bases at V and 5 bases at J, with 9 bases between. Per germline, CDR1 SGHTA and CDR2 FQGNSA. The CDR3 spells CASSLSGQNEKLFF. Here the CDR3 DNA reads TGTGCCAGCAGCTTATCAGGACAGAATGAAAAACTGTTTTTT.

In DNA, the CDR3 is TGCGCCAGCAGCCTCACCCTGCGGGGGCAGCGGGGGGTCGGCACAGATACGCAGTATTTT. This sequence encodes CASSLTLRGQRGVGTDTQYF. The chain links TRBV5-1 to TRBJ2-3; 9 positions agree with TRBD2. V was clipped by 4 bases and J by 1 base; unmatched bases: 19. The length of the CDR3 is 20 residues. Germline CDR1 reads SGHRS; CDR2 reads YFSETQ.

CDR3 amino acids: CASSQSSASTDTQYF. The CDR3 DNA reads TGTGCCAGCAGCCAATCGAGTGCCTCCACAGATACGCAGTATTTT. J is TRBJ2-3 and V is TRBV16; the D is unclear. CDR1 and CDR2 (germline): KGHSY, FQNENV. The CDR3 runs to 15 residues. The V end lost 0 bases, the J end lost 2 bases, and 9 bases lay between the germline ends.

This rearrangement joins TRBV29-1 to TRBJ2-7; weak D call: TRBD1 (5 bases). V lost 7 bases, J lost 5 bases, and 12 bases lay in between. The CDR3 consists of 11 residues. CDR1 is SQVTM, CDR2 ANQGSEA, per germline. Here the CDR3 DNA reads TGCAGCGGGGCGGCAGGGAACGAGCAGTACTTC. Its protein product is CSGAAGNEQYF.

The chain combines TRBV7-8 with TRBJ2-5; tentatively, D is TRBD1 (5 bases). The CDR3 is made up of 13 amino acids. The V end lost 4 bases, the J end lost 2 bases, and 8 bases lay between the germline ends. Germline CDR1 and CDR2: SGHVS and FQNEAQ. The DNA of the CDR3 is TGTGCCAGCAGCTCGAACAGGCAAGAGACCCAGTACTTC. It encodes CASSSNRQETQYF. Full variable domain (remainder filled in from reference TRBV7-8 and TRBJ2-5): GAGVSQSPRYKVAKRGQDVALRCDPISGHVSLFWYQQALGQGPEFLTYFQNEAQLDKSGLPSDRFFAERPEGSVSTLKIQRTQQEDSAVYLCASSSNRQETQYFGPGTRLLVL.

The chain is built from TRBV25-1 and TRBJ1-5, with 8 bases matching TRBD1. There are 13 residues in the CDR3. Germline CDR1 reads MGHDK; CDR2 reads SYGVNS. Unmatched junction bases numbered 2, after V lost 5 bases and J lost 5 bases. The CDR3 nucleotides are TGTGCCAGCAGTCAGGGGGCATATCAGCCCCAGCATTTT. Residues: CASSQGAYQPQHF.

This clone has a handful of counts. The V call is TRBV7-2, the J call TRBJ1-1; weak D call: TRBD1 (5 bases). Germline CDR1 SGHTA, CDR2 FQGNSA. V shed 1 base and J shed 4 bases, with 13 bases lying between them. The CDR3 is 15 amino acids. CDR3 amino acids: CASSLVGGRSTEAFF. The CDR3 region has the DNA TGTGCCAGCAGCTTAGTCGGGGGAAGGAGCACTGAAGCTTTCTTT.

The V call is TRBV24-1, the J call TRBJ2-2; 8 bases agree with TRBD1. CDR1 and CDR2 from the germline V gene are KGHDR and SFDVKD. Unmatched junction bases numbered 2, after V lost 5 bases and J lost 4 bases. The length of the CDR3 is 14 residues. CDR3 DNA sequence: TGTGCCACCAGTGGGCAGGGGGCCACCGGGGAGCTGTTTTTT. It is translated as CATSGQGATGELFF.

The chain joins TRBV5-1 to TRBJ2-2, with TRBD1 identical over 12 bases. CDR1 is SGHRS and CDR2 is YFSETQ in the germline V gene. Trimming at V came to 0 bases and at J to 4 bases, leaving 4 bases not matched to a gene. The CDR3 has 17 amino acids. DNA for the CDR3: TGCGCCAGCAGCTTGGCCACGGGACAGGGGGCCACCGGGGAGCTGTTTTTT. Protein product: CASSLATGQGATGELFF.

The chain carries TRBV7-2 and TRBJ2-5; 11 bases are a match to TRBD2. The CDR3 covers 18 residues. V was pared by 3 bases and J by 2 bases, with 11 bases of the junction left unmatched. Germline V CDR1 and CDR2: SGHTA, FQGNSA. This CDR3 is CASSLDPTSGGIQETQYF. The CDR3 coding sequence is TGTGCCAGCAGCTTGGACCCTACTAGCGGGGGTATACAAGAGACCCAGTACTTC.

This chain connects TRBV4-1 to TRBJ2-7, with TRBD2 matching 7 bases. V shed 3 bases and J 5 bases; nucleotides not matched to a gene: 4. The V gene's germline CDR1 is MGHRA and CDR2 YSYEKL. The CDR3 is made up of 13 amino acids. CDR3 sequence reads: CASSHPGRDEQYF. The CDR3 bases are TGCGCCAGCAGCCACCCGGGGAGGGACGAGCAGTACTTC.

The chain carries TRBV11-1 and TRBJ2-7; D unresolved. Between the trimmed V and J ends, which lost 2 bases and 2 bases, there was a span of 10 bases. The germline V gene encodes CDR1 SGHAT and CDR2 FQDESV (reference sequence). This CDR3 is 14 amino acids long. CDR3 coding DNA: TGTGCCAGCAGCTTACTCCGGTCCCCCTACGAGCAGTACTTC. Translation gives CASSLLRSPYEQYF.

The chain couples TRBV4-1 to TRBJ2-1, with 9 positions matching TRBD1. The CDR3 totals 15 residues. J gave up 1 base and V 4 bases, and 2 bases lay outside the gene matches. CDR1 is MGHRA and CDR2 is YSYEKL in the germline V gene. The DNA of the CDR3 is TGCGCCAGCAGCCCGGGACAGGGTTCCTACAATGAGCAGTTCTTC. As protein: CASSPGQGSYNEQFF.

The V gene is TRBV9, the J gene TRBJ1-6, with D possibly being TRBD1 (5 bases). The germline CDR1 and CDR2 sequences are SGDLS and YYNGEE. V shed 0 bases and J shed 12 bases, with 13 bases lying between them. The CDR3 has 14 residues. The CDR3 region has the DNA TGTGCCAGCAGCGTAGCTTCCCAGGGTGGACCCCTCCACTTT. Its protein is CASSVASQGGPLHF. Together with reference TRBV9 and TRBJ1-6, the CDR3 gives the full variable domain: DSGVTQTPKHLITATGQRVTLRCSPRSGDLSVYWYQQSLDQGLQFLIQYYNGEERAKGNILERFSAQQFPDLHSELNLSSLELGDSALYFCASSVASQGGPLHFGNGTRLTVT.